The T cell receptor (beta chain) described here comes from a study of CD8+ T cells in alopecia areata. Study as a whole: Severity was scored as percentage of affected scalp area in treated patients.

cDNA serving as the sequencing template came from extracted, reverse transcribed RNA. The data were produced by immunoSEQ multiplex PCR, yet TCRdb's version contains in-frame clones alone and is incomplete. The data show some 180,000 clones, around half seen once. This sample's treatment: oral pan-JAK inhibitor, 5-10 mg twice daily. General study results and limits: Relative to mice, TCR sharing across patients was less clear, a difference possibly HLA-related. Many of the expanded lesional clones endured in scalp and blood while on tofacitinib.

A word on this clone: Antigen unknown.

V lost 4 bases and J lost 2; bases outside the gene matches: 9. Germline V gene lookup returns CDR1 SGHDN and CDR2 FVKESK. The CDR3 contains 16 residues. This clonotype was sampled from a human donor with alopecia areata. The starting material was CD8+ T cells sorted from blood, obtained at week 24, from a patient treated with tofacitinib. The rearrangement joins TRBV14 to TRBJ2-5; 8 bases line up with TRBD2. The CDR3 DNA reads TGTGCCAGCAGCCCCCGAGCGGGAGAGGGGCAAGAGACCCAGTACTTC. It yields the protein CASSPRAGEGQETQYF.